The 27 T cell receptor beta chains presented below share a single source sample, sequenced in a study of PD-L1 blockade in urothelial cancer. Some clones are missing from TCRdb's copy, which holds only in-frame ones; the method was immunoSEQ multiplex PCR. The sample has fewer than 40,000 clones, 80% to 95% seen once; the top ten hold approximately 8.8%. Sequences were derived from PBMCs, sampled around atezolizumab (anti-PD-L1) treatment. These receptors all stem from an older man with urothelial cancer.

The genes are TRBV5-1 and TRBJ1-1; 8 bases match TRBD1. Losses at the gene ends were 4 bases for V and 11 bases for J; bases not matched to a gene: 7. This CDR3 region has 12 residues. The germline V gene has CDR1 SGHRS and CDR2 YFSETQ. The CDR3 bases are TGCGCCAGCAGCACGGACAGGGTGACGGCTTTCTTT. It is translated as CASSTDRVTAFF.

This chain joins TRBV18 and TRBJ1-2, with D perhaps TRBD1 (5 bases). The germline V gene encodes CDR1 KGHSH and CDR2 LQKENI. The CDR3 totals 12 residues. V gave up 0 bases and J gave up 8 bases, with 7 bases separating them. The CDR3 region is CASSPPEGGYTF. CDR3 nucleotide sequence: TGTGCCAGCTCACCACCGGAGGGGGGCTACACCTTC.

The genes are TRBV19 and TRBJ2-5; D unresolved. Germline V CDR1 and CDR2: LNHDA, SQIVND (reference sequence). V was clipped by 3 bases and J by 5 bases, with 7 bases between them. This CDR3 comprises 12 residues. The CDR3 sequence is CASSMIGETQYF. The CDR3 nucleotides are TGTGCCAGTAGTATGATCGGGGAGACCCAGTACTTC.

This clone showed up just a few times. This rearrangement joins TRBV9 to TRBJ2-2, with D tentatively TRBD1 (5 bases). Trimming removed 4 bases at V and 10 bases at J, with 17 bases between. From germline, CDR1 is SGDLS and CDR2 YYNGEE. The CDR3 is 14 residues long. In nucleotides, the CDR3 is TGTGCCAGCAGCTTCGGTCAGGGTGGGGAGGAGCTGTTTTTT. It yields the protein CASSFGQGGEELFF.

The J gene is TRBJ1-2, the V gene TRBV6-6; TRBD1 aligns across 9 bases. The CDR3 totals 15 residues. Germline CDR1 reads MNHNY; CDR2 reads SVGAGI (reference sequence). The ends lost 0 bases at V and 7 bases at J; junction bases unmatched: 6. Written as DNA, the CDR3 is TGTGCCAGCAGTTACTCCGGGACAGGGCAAATTGGCTACACCTTC. Translating it yields CASSYSGTGQIGYTF.

This clone came up a few times. This sequence joins TRBV15 and TRBJ2-7; D perhaps matches TRBD2 (5 bases). The CDR3 length is 18 residues. Trimming cost V 0 bases and J 3 bases, with 21 bases left between them. Germline V lookup: CDR1 LNHNV, CDR2 YYDKDF (reference sequence). Written as DNA, the CDR3 is TGTGCCACCAGCAGAGATTTGATTAGGACCGGGGTAGGCTACGAGCAGTACTTC. It specifies CATSRDLIRTGVGYEQYF.

Worth noting for this clone: One junction end does not reproduce the germline sequence, and a read error may be involved. The chain carries TRBV14 and TRBJ2-6; D may be TRBD1 (5 bases). This CDR3 spans 15 amino acids. Germline V lookup: CDR1 SGHDN, CDR2 FVKESK. The CDR3 here is CASSQGASGANVLTF. CDR3 bases: TGTGCCAGCAGTCAAGGGGCCTCTGGGGCCAACGTCCTGACTTTC.

The gene calls are TRBV28 and TRBJ1-1; D is possibly TRBD1 (6 bases). The length of the CDR3 is 14 residues. Germline V lookup: CDR1 MDHEN, CDR2 SYDVKM. The germline V and J ends were trimmed by 3 bases and 5 bases, with 13 bases remaining between them. This CDR3 is CASSLFRGRTEAFF. CDR3 in DNA: TGTGCCAGCAGTTTGTTCAGGGGACGGACTGAAGCTTTCTTT.

The chain recombines TRBV2 with TRBJ2-1; D gene uncertain. Trimming took off 1 base at V and 6 bases at J, with 7 bases between the two ends. Germline V lookup: CDR1 SNHLY, CDR2 FYNNEI. The CDR3 contains 13 residues. The CDR3 sequence: CASSEEHTNEQFF. The DNA of the CDR3 is TGTGCCAGCAGTGAAGAACATACCAATGAGCAGTTCTTC.

This chain links TRBV10-3 with TRBJ2-7; tentatively, D is TRBD1 (5 bases). From germline, CDR1 is ENHRY and CDR2 SYGVKD. The CDR3 spans 13 residues. The germline V and J ends were trimmed by 9 bases and 4 bases, with 16 bases remaining between them. CDR3 sequence (DNA): TGTGCCATTTCTGACAGCGTTCTTTACGAGCAGTACTTC. Residues: CAISDSVLYEQYF.

This sequence joins TRBV6-6 and TRBJ2-7, with TRBD2 as a possible D gene (6 bases). Trimming removed 3 bases from V and 4 bases from J, with 10 bases in between. The CDR3 contains 13 residues. Germline CDR1 is MNHNY and CDR2 is SVGAGI (reference sequence). The CDR3 DNA reads as TGTGCCAGCAGTTATAGCGGTCTTTACGAGCAGTACTTC. Its protein product is CASSYSGLYEQYF.

This clone was picked up a small number of times. The chain joins TRBV2 to TRBJ1-2; D is unclear. The V gene's germline CDR1 is SNHLY and CDR2 FYNNEI. The V and J ends lost 5 bases and 0 bases respectively, with 13 bases between them. This CDR3 has 15 residues. DNA of the CDR3: TGTGCCAGCAGTCTCGCAGGTGCTTCTAACTATGGCTACACCTTC. It specifies CASSLAGASNYGYTF.

V gene TRBV5-5 combines with J gene TRBJ2-5; 7 positions agree with TRBD1. Germline V CDR1 and CDR2: SGHKS, YYEKEE (reference sequence). Germline trimming cut 5 bases from V and 2 bases from J; bases unmatched to any gene: 3. The CDR3 is 13 residues long. The CDR3 DNA is TGTGCCAGCAGTACAGGGGTTCAAGAGACCCAGTACTTC. Protein sequence: CASSTGVQETQYF.

The J gene is TRBJ2-5, the V gene TRBV7-9; 8 bases align to TRBD2. Trimming cost V 5 bases and J 2 bases; bases outside gene matches: 10. Germline CDR1 and CDR2: SEHNR and FQNEAQ (reference sequence). There are 16 residues in the CDR3. CDR3 loop: CASSRLAGKFQETQYF. The CDR3 nucleotides are TGTGCCAGCAGCAGGCTAGCGGGCAAATTTCAAGAGACCCAGTACTTC.

Written as DNA, the CDR3 is TGTGCCAGCAGCGTAGTAGGACTTACAACCACAGATACGCAGTATTTT. It encodes CASSVVGLTTTDTQYF. The rearrangement uses TRBV9 and TRBJ2-3; D possibly corresponds to TRBD2 (5 bases). Germline V gives CDR1 SGDLS, CDR2 YYNGEE. The V end lost 0 bases, the J end lost 2 bases, and 13 bases lay between the germline ends. The CDR3 length is 16 residues.

This clone was seen a single time. The rearrangement uses TRBV6-1 and TRBJ1-5, with TRBD1 matching over 7 bases. Losses at the gene ends were 10 bases for V and 0 bases for J; bases not matched to a gene: 9. In germline, CDR1 is MNHNS, CDR2 SASEGT. This CDR3 comprises 15 residues. This chain's CDR3 is CATSWGTDSNQPQHF. CDR3 nucleotide sequence: TGTGCCACCTCGTGGGGGACAGATAGCAATCAGCCCCAGCATTTT.

This chain connects TRBV6-6 to TRBJ2-5, with 11 bases lining up with TRBD2. The ends lost 7 bases at V and 6 bases at J; junction bases unmatched: 7. From germline, CDR1 is MNHNY and CDR2 SVGAGI (reference sequence). There are 14 residues in the CDR3. This CDR3 is CASTPTSGTKTQYF. For the CDR3, the DNA is TGTGCCAGCACGCCGACTAGCGGGACGAAGACCCAGTACTTC.

V usage is TRBV6-5 and J usage is TRBJ2-3; 11 bases are shared with TRBD2. From germline, CDR1 is MNHEY and CDR2 SVGAGI. This CDR3 comprises 14 residues. Trimming removed 2 bases from V and 11 bases from J; junction bases left unmatched: 6. The CDR3: CASSYLSGRGGQYF. The DNA of the CDR3 is TGTGCCAGCAGTTACCTTAGCGGGAGGGGAGGGCAGTATTTT.

This rearrangement joins TRBV18 to TRBJ2-1; 9 bases line up with TRBD1. Germline V CDR1 and CDR2: KGHSH, LQKENI. V lost 2 bases, J lost 8 bases, and 4 bases stayed unmatched. This CDR3 spans 14 amino acids. CDR3 sequence (DNA): TGTGCCAGCTCACCAAGGACAGGGGCGGATGAGCAGTTCTTC. Amino acid sequence: CASSPRTGADEQFF.

The gene calls are TRBV5-1 and TRBJ2-5; 9 bases agree with TRBD1. The CDR3 consists of 15 residues. Germline assignment: CDR1 SGHRS and CDR2 YFSETQ. V shed 4 bases, J shed 5 bases, and the junction held 9 bases outside the gene matches. The CDR3 sequence is CASSPLGQGGETQYF. CDR3 coding DNA: TGCGCCAGCAGCCCGCTGGGACAGGGTGGGGAGACCCAGTACTTC. Using reference TRBV5-1 and TRBJ2-5 for the parts outside the CDR3, the full variable domain is KAGVTQTPRYLIKTRGQQVTLSCSPISGHRSVSWYQQTPGQGLQFLFEYFSETQRNKGNFPGRFSGRQFSNSRSEMNVSTLELGDSALYLCASSPLGQGGETQYFGPGTRLLVL.

V is TRBV5-6 and J is TRBJ2-1; a possible D gene is TRBD2 (6 bases). This CDR3 has 15 amino acids. V was shortened by 7 bases and J by 2 bases, with 16 bases between the two germline ends. The germline V gene has CDR1 SGHDT and CDR2 YYEEEE. CDR3 in DNA: TGTGCCAGCGCCTTGGGGGGAGCCCCCTACAATGAGCAGTTCTTC. Residues: CASALGGAPYNEQFF.

V is TRBV19 and J is TRBJ1-2; 9 bases are a match to TRBD1. CDR1 and CDR2 from the germline V gene are LNHDA and SQIVND (reference sequence). The CDR3 length is 15 residues. Unmatched junction bases numbered 8, after V lost 7 bases and J lost 2 bases. DNA for the CDR3: TGTGCCAGTACCCCGCGGGGACAGGGAAACTATGGCTACACCTTC. It codes for CASTPRGQGNYGYTF.

The chain combines TRBV5-6 with TRBJ2-2; possibly TRBD1 for D (5 bases). Germline V gene sequence: CDR1 SGHDT, CDR2 YYEEEE. V was shortened by 4 bases and J by 8 bases, with 21 bases between the two germline ends. The CDR3 sequence is 16 residues long. DNA for the CDR3: TGTGCCAGCAGCAGCGACGCGCTTGCAGGGTCGGGGGAGCTGTTTTTT. Its translation is CASSSDALAGSGELFF. The entire variable domain, with the rest obtained from reference TRBV5-6 and TRBJ2-2, is as follows: DAGVTQSPTHLIKTRGQQVTLRCSPKSGHDTVSWYQQALGQGPQFIFQYYEEEERQRGNFPDRFSGHQFPNYSSELNVNALLLGDSALYLCASSSDALAGSGELFFGEGSRLTVL.

The chain couples TRBV27 to TRBJ2-1, with TRBD1 as a possible D gene (6 bases). CDR1 is MNHEY, CDR2 SMNVEV, per germline (reference sequence). The germline V and J ends were trimmed by 3 bases and 7 bases, with 10 bases remaining between them. The CDR3 totals 13 residues. DNA of the CDR3: TGTGCCAGCAGTTTCCAAAGGGGGAATGAGCAGTTCTTC. Translation gives CASSFQRGNEQFF.

The V call is TRBV6-6, the J call TRBJ1-2, with no clear D. The CDR3 totals 15 residues. Trimming removed 0 bases from V and 1 base from J, with 9 bases in between. CDR1 is MNHNY and CDR2 is SVGAGI in the germline V gene (reference sequence). CDR3 bases: TGTGCCAGCAGTTACTCTTCAGGCTATAACTATGGCTACACCTTC. Amino acid sequence: CASSYSSGYNYGYTF.

The chain employs TRBV7-6 and TRBJ2-1; D gene uncertain. CDR3 length: 17 residues. Trimming stripped 5 bases from V and 0 bases from J, with 17 bases between. Germline loops: CDR1 SGHVS, CDR2 FNYEAQ. CDR3 loop: CASSPLTTGSSYNEQFF. CDR3 coding DNA: TGTGCCAGCAGCCCCCTTACTACCGGTAGCTCCTACAATGAGCAGTTCTTC.

The CDR3 here is CASSLEGLAHNEQFF. CDR3 nucleotides: TGTGCCAGCAGTTTAGAGGGACTAGCGCACAATGAGCAGTTCTTC. This sequence joins TRBV27 and TRBJ2-1, with 10 bases lining up with TRBD2. The V gene's germline CDR1 is MNHEY and CDR2 SMNVEV (reference sequence). The CDR3 loop spans 15 amino acids. Losses at the gene ends were 2 bases for V and 5 bases for J; bases not matched to a gene: 3.